Below are 27 T cell receptor beta chains sequenced from a single sample in a study of blood T cell repertoires in COVID-19. The assay was immunoSEQ multiplex PCR, and TCRdb's table has in-frame clones only and misses some. The sample holds 380,000 or so clones, 89% seen once. The specimen sequenced was peripheral blood. These TCRs come from a man between 40 and 49 years old with acute or convalescent COVID-19.

The chain employs TRBV7-8 and TRBJ1-2; TRBD1 matches at 7 bases. J gave up 4 bases and V 5 bases, and 16 bases lay outside the gene matches. There are 17 residues in the CDR3. CDR1 is SGHVS and CDR2 is FQNEAQ in the germline V gene. The CDR3 is CASSRKARQGWGYGYTF. CDR3 DNA: TGTGCCAGCAGCCGAAAAGCTAGACAGGGTTGGGGCTATGGCTACACCTTC. The complete variable domain, with remaining parts taken from reference TRBV7-8 and TRBJ1-2, reads GAGVSQSPRYKVAKRGQDVALRCDPISGHVSLFWYQQALGQGPEFLTYFQNEAQLDKSGLPSDRFFAERPEGSVSTLKIQRTQQEDSAVYLCASSRKARQGWGYGYTFGSGTRLTVV.

Here the CDR3 DNA reads TGCGCCAGCAGCCAAGGGACTGCCACTCACAATGAGCAGTTCTTC. Its protein product is CASSQGTATHNEQFF. This sequence joins TRBV4-3 and TRBJ2-1; TRBD2 is a possible D gene (5 bases). The CDR3 runs 15 residues. With 1 base removed from V and 5 bases from J, the gap between germline ends came to 12 bases. Germline assignment: CDR1 LGHNA and CDR2 YSLEER.

This clone was seen many times. The chain couples TRBV6-4 to TRBJ1-1, with 7 nucleotides matching TRBD1. The CDR3 contains 15 residues. Germline V lookup: CDR1 MRHNA, CDR2 SNTAGT. Trimming at V came to 6 bases and at J to 1 base, leaving 8 bases not matched to a gene. CDR3 residues: CASRPDRASNTEAFF. The CDR3 DNA follows: TGTGCCAGCAGACCCGACAGGGCGTCGAACACTGAAGCTTTCTTT.

The gene calls are TRBV28 and TRBJ1-2; D remains unclear. V was clipped by 8 bases and J by 6 bases, with 10 bases between them. The germline V gene encodes CDR1 MDHEN and CDR2 SYDVKM. The length of the CDR3 is 11 residues. CDR3 sequence: CASALTDGYTF. The CDR3 DNA reads TGTGCCAGCGCGTTAACGGATGGCTACACCTTC.

The rearrangement uses TRBV5-1 and TRBJ1-1, with a possible D match to TRBD1 (5 bases). Germline CDR1 SGHRS, CDR2 YFSETQ. V was cut by 6 bases and J by 2 bases, with 11 bases left in between. The CDR3 spans 13 residues. This CDR3 reads CASKGLINTEAFF. For the CDR3, the DNA is TGCGCCAGCAAGGGGTTGATTAACACTGAAGCTTTCTTT.

Here the CDR3 DNA reads TGTGCCAGCAGCCTCGTGTACAATGAGCAGTTCTTC. Amino acids: CASSLVYNEQFF. This chain links TRBV6-2 or TRBV6-3 with TRBJ2-1; D not certain. Germline CDR1 and CDR2: MNHEY and SVGEGT. This CDR3 is 12 amino acids long. Between the trimmed V and J ends, which lost 6 bases and 4 bases, there was a span of 7 bases.

The chain couples TRBV7-9 to TRBJ2-7; D is ambiguous. Germline V gene lookup returns CDR1 SEHNR and CDR2 FQNEAQ (reference sequence). The CDR3 has 13 amino acids. V shed 1 base and J shed 4 bases, with 8 bases lying between them. The CDR3 coding sequence is TGTGCCAGCAGCTTAGTTGGCGGATACGAGCAGTACTTC. Translating it yields CASSLVGGYEQYF.

The genes are TRBV5-4 and TRBJ1-2; D is undetermined. V was pared by 3 bases and J by 4 bases, with 10 bases between. The CDR3 runs to 13 residues. Per the germline V gene, CDR1 is SGHNT and CDR2 is YYREEE (reference sequence). The CDR3 nucleotides are TGTGCCAGCAGCTATGAGGGCGCCTATGGCTACACCTTC. Its translation is CASSYEGAYGYTF.

This clone came up once. The chain employs TRBV27 and TRBJ1-3; 7 nucleotides line up with TRBD1. J gave up 0 bases and V 5 bases, and 4 bases lay outside the gene matches. This CDR3 spans 15 amino acids. Germline V CDR1 and CDR2: MNHEY, SMNVEV (reference sequence). As DNA, the CDR3 is TGTGCCAGCAGTCGGACAGGCCTCTCTGGAAACACCATATATTTT. Encoded protein: CASSRTGLSGNTIYF.

This clone has just a few counts. This rearrangement joins TRBV5-1 to TRBJ2-1, with D possibly being TRBD1 (6 bases). CDR1 and CDR2 (germline): SGHRS, YFSETQ. The CDR3 covers 14 residues. Trimming removed 2 bases from V and 3 bases from J, with 9 bases in between. The CDR3 sequence: CASSFPTGYNEQFF. The CDR3 coding sequence is TGCGCCAGCAGCTTTCCGACAGGCTACAATGAGCAGTTCTTC. The full variable domain, rest sourced from reference TRBV5-1 and TRBJ2-1, is KAGVTQTPRYLIKTRGQQVTLSCSPISGHRSVSWYQQTPGQGLQFLFEYFSETQRNKGNFPGRFSGRQFSNSRSEMNVSTLELGDSALYLCASSFPTGYNEQFFGPGTRLTVL.

V usage is TRBV12-3 or TRBV12-4 and J usage is TRBJ2-7; D is perhaps TRBD2 (5 bases). Trimming removed 6 bases from V and 5 bases from J, with 14 bases in between. There are 13 residues in the CDR3. The CDR3, as DNA: TGTGCCAGCAGCACCCCTCTAGCTGACGAGCAGTACTTC. Translating gives CASSTPLADEQYF.

J is TRBJ1-1 and V is TRBV4-3, with a tentative D call TRBD1 (6 bases). V lost 0 bases to trimming and J lost 6 bases, with 11 bases between them. From germline, CDR1 is LGHNA and CDR2 YSLEER. The CDR3 runs to 14 residues. Here the CDR3 reads CASSQDSSGAEAFF. CDR3 bases: TGCGCCAGCAGCCAAGATAGTTCAGGGGCTGAAGCTTTCTTT.

This clone was picked up one time. This chain uses TRBV5-1 with TRBJ2-2; a possible D gene is TRBD2 (6 bases). CDR1 is SGHRS, CDR2 YFSETQ, per germline. The CDR3 has 15 amino acids. This CDR3 is CATRPASADTGELFF. In DNA form, the CDR3 reads TGCGCTACACGACCAGCTAGCGCTGACACCGGGGAGCTGTTTTTT.

V is TRBV7-9 and J is TRBJ1-2; D is perhaps TRBD1 (5 bases). Trimming removed 1 base from V and 5 bases from J, with 14 bases in between. The CDR3 is 15 residues long. Germline CDR1 SEHNR, CDR2 FQNEAQ (reference sequence). The CDR3, as DNA: TGTGCCAGCAGCTTAGGTGAAGGGGCGGTATATGGCTACACCTTC. Translated, it gives CASSLGEGAVYGYTF.

The chain has TRBV9 and TRBJ2-7; no definite D call. This CDR3 is built from 16 residues. The germline V and J ends were trimmed by 0 bases and 6 bases, with 19 bases remaining between them. The germline gives CDR1 SGDLS, CDR2 YYNGEE. CDR3 amino acids: CASSVDLRASPAEQYF. Here the CDR3 DNA reads TGTGCCAGCAGCGTAGATCTCCGCGCCTCCCCCGCCGAGCAGTACTTC.

This clone appeared a few times. The chain employs TRBV28 and TRBJ2-3; 8 bases agree with TRBD1. This CDR3 region has 15 residues. Germline V CDR1 and CDR2: MDHEN, SYDVKM. J gave up 2 bases and V 4 bases, and 5 bases lay outside the gene matches. CDR3: CASSSGTGHTDTQYF. CDR3 nucleotide sequence: TGTGCCAGCAGTTCCGGGACAGGACACACAGATACGCAGTATTTT.

V usage is TRBV18 and J usage is TRBJ2-7; D unresolved. Germline V gene sequence: CDR1 KGHSH, CDR2 LQKENI. Trimming stripped 3 bases from V and 0 bases from J, with 3 bases between. This CDR3 spans 12 amino acids. CDR3 nucleotides: TGTGCCAGCTCACCTAACTCCTACGAGCAGTACTTC. It translates to CASSPNSYEQYF.

This clone was seen just once. V and J are TRBV4-2 and TRBJ1-2; TRBD1 is a possible D gene (5 bases). The germline V and J ends were trimmed by 4 bases and 4 bases, with 16 bases remaining between them. The germline gives CDR1 LGHNA, CDR2 YNFKEQ. The CDR3 spans 15 residues. CDR3 coding DNA: TGTGCCAGCAGCCCACCCAGGGCCAACCTCTATGGCTACACCTTC. Amino acid sequence: CASSPPRANLYGYTF.

The sample holds one count of this clone. The chain carries TRBV11-2 and TRBJ1-5; D unresolved. With 5 bases removed from V and 1 base from J, the gap between germline ends came to 6 bases. The CDR3 is made up of 13 amino acids. Germline lookup yields CDR1 SGHAT and CDR2 FQNNGV. The CDR3: CASSIGSNQPQHF. As DNA, the CDR3 is TGTGCCAGCAGCATCGGGAGCAATCAGCCCCAGCATTTT.

The gene calls are TRBV4-2 and TRBJ2-1; no firm D call. Germline V gene data show CDR1 as LGHNA and CDR2 as YNFKEQ. Deletions cut 0 bases from V and 6 bases from J, with 12 bases between. The CDR3 contains 15 residues. DNA of the CDR3: TGTGCCAGCAGCCAAGATTACGAGGCGAGCAATGAGCAGTTCTTC. Translation: CASSQDYEASNEQFF.

V is TRBV5-4 and J is TRBJ1-4, with a weak D call TRBD1 (5 bases). V dropped 4 bases and J dropped 0 bases, with 13 bases sitting between them. Germline CDR1 SGHNT, CDR2 YYREEE (reference sequence). The CDR3 length is 16 residues. The CDR3 bases are TGTGCCAGCAGCCTTCAGGGTTTCGCAACTAATGAAAAACTGTTTTTT. Its translation is CASSLQGFATNEKLFF.

V gene TRBV24-1 combines with J gene TRBJ1-2; 7 bases match TRBD1. With 7 bases clipped from V and 2 bases from J, the junction kept 0 bases outside the gene matches. Germline CDR1 KGHDR, CDR2 SFDVKD. This CDR3 region has 12 residues. The chain's CDR3 is CATRDRNYGYTF. The CDR3 DNA follows: TGTGCCACCAGGGACAGGAACTATGGCTACACCTTC.

V usage is TRBV5-5 and J usage is TRBJ1-4; 7 bases line up with TRBD1. The V gene end was trimmed by 4 bases and the J gene end by 4 bases; junction bases not matched to a gene: 4. This CDR3 has 14 residues. Germline CDR1 SGHKS, CDR2 YYEKEE (reference sequence). The CDR3 DNA reads TGTGCCAGCAGCGACAGGGCGGGTAATGAAAAACTGTTTTTT. It specifies CASSDRAGNEKLFF.

The chain combines TRBV5-5 with TRBJ1-5; TRBD1 might be the D (5 bases). Germline lookup yields CDR1 SGHKS and CDR2 YYEKEE (reference sequence). Trimming took off 3 bases at V and 0 bases at J, with 19 bases between the two ends. The CDR3 extends over 18 amino acids. CDR3 sequence reads: CASSWGPHQGSSNQPQHF. CDR3 in DNA: TGTGCCAGCAGCTGGGGCCCGCATCAGGGAAGTAGCAATCAGCCCCAGCATTTT.

The chain employs TRBV14 and TRBJ2-7, with TRBD1 matching 8 bases. After removal of 3 bases from V and 1 base from J, the junction contained 8 bases not matched to a gene. Looked up from germline, CDR1 is SGHDN and CDR2 is FVKESK. The CDR3 extends over 16 amino acids. DNA of the CDR3: TGTGCCAGCAGCCATTTACCCCGGGACAGGTCCTACGAGCAGTACTTC. Amino acids: CASSHLPRDRSYEQYF.

The genes are TRBV2 and TRBJ2-7, with TRBD1 matching over 10 bases. The CDR3 is 13 residues long. Looked up from germline, CDR1 is SNHLY and CDR2 is FYNNEI. V lost 7 bases to trimming and J lost 4 bases; unmatched junction nucleotides: 4. The DNA of the CDR3 is TGTGCCAGCAACGACAGGGGGCCTTACGAGCAGTACTTC. Protein product: CASNDRGPYEQYF.

V gene TRBV20-1 combines with J gene TRBJ2-3; 8 bases are a match to TRBD2. Germline V gene sequence: CDR1 DFQATT, CDR2 SNEGSKA (reference sequence). There are 14 residues in the CDR3. V trimming: 3 bases; J trimming: 5 bases; junction bases outside the gene matches: 7. CDR3 sequence reads: CSASWASGLDTQYF. CDR3 coding DNA: TGCAGTGCTAGTTGGGCTAGCGGGCTAGATACGCAGTATTTT.